This T cell receptor (beta chain) was sequenced during a study of CD8+CD57+ T cells in acquired aplastic anemia. Selection for sequencing was limited to patients who had shown CD8+CD57+ cell expansion by flow cytometry. Germline CDR1 reads SGHTA; CDR2 reads FQGNSA. The V gene end was trimmed by 4 bases and the J gene end by 5 bases; junction bases not matched to a gene: 5. The CDR3 length is 15 residues. Profiling of TCR beta VDJ combinations and CDR3 sequences used genomic DNA as template. TCRdb redid the calling of the reads with MiXCR, one entry per CDR3 protein. The table records 200,000 to 250,000 distinct CDR3 sequences, more than 55% of them present only once.

The rearrangement joins TRBV7-2 to TRBJ1-6; TRBD1 aligns across 7 bases. Sequencing used sorted CD4+, CD8+, or CD8+CD57+ T cells (not recorded which) from PBMCs. The sequence was obtained from a human donor with aplastic anemia. CDR3 residues: CASSSRQGDNSPLHF. The CDR3 DNA reads TGTGCCAGCAGCTCAAGACAGGGTGATAATTCACCCCTCCACTTT.